What follows are 26 T cell receptor beta chains derived from one specimen sequenced in a study of PD-1 blockade in classical Hodgkin lymphoma. Some clones are missing from TCRdb's copy, which holds only in-frame ones; the method was immunoSEQ multiplex PCR. The sample has about 16,000 clones; roughly 81% are singletons. Indicated time point: newly diagnosed, previously untreated cHL patient sample. The sequenced material came from peripheral blood mononuclear cells (PBMCs). The receptor set was obtained from a human donor with classical Hodgkin lymphoma.

This chain's CDR3 is CASSVSSGAGTDTQYF. The CDR3 DNA sequence: TGTGCCAGCAGTGTCTCTTCAGGGGCGGGCACAGATACGCAGTATTTT. This chain links TRBV6-1 with TRBJ2-3, with a tentative D call TRBD1 (6 bases). Germline lookup yields CDR1 MNHNS and CDR2 SASEGT. The CDR3 consists of 16 residues. Trimming cost V 4 bases and J 1 base, with 15 bases left between them.

The chain links TRBV25-1 to TRBJ2-2; D is perhaps TRBD2 (5 bases). CDR1 and CDR2 from the germline V gene are MGHDK and SYGVNS. CDR3 length equals 17 residues. V lost 2 bases, J lost 4 bases, and 17 bases lay in between. CDR3 loop: CASSEPPGVRGTGELFF. CDR3 nucleotides: TGTGCCAGCAGTGAACCTCCAGGCGTCCGGGGCACCGGGGAGCTGTTTTTT.

The chain couples TRBV6-6 to TRBJ1-1; TRBD1 agrees at 7 bases. The CDR3 consists of 14 residues. Looked up from germline, CDR1 is MNHNY and CDR2 is SVGAGI (reference sequence). V lost 6 bases and J lost 0; bases outside the gene matches: 4. In DNA form, the CDR3 reads TGTGCCAGCAGCTACAGGGGCATGAACACTGAAGCTTTCTTT. Translating gives CASSYRGMNTEAFF.

This clone appeared once. The J gene is TRBJ2-7, the V gene TRBV5-1; 7 bases are shared with TRBD2. The length of the CDR3 is 15 residues. J lost 3 bases, V lost 2 bases, and 8 bases had no gene match. The germline V gene encodes CDR1 SGHRS and CDR2 YFSETQ. In nucleotides, the CDR3 is TGCGCCAGCAGCTTCGGGTCCGCGGGGGTCTACGAGCAGTACTTC. It encodes CASSFGSAGVYEQYF.

The chain has TRBV9 and TRBJ2-2; maybe TRBD1 (5 bases). CDR1 is SGDLS, CDR2 YYNGEE, per germline. Trimming took 5 bases from V and 2 from J, leaving 10 bases between them. The CDR3 is 14 residues long. The CDR3 loop reads CASRTEINTGELFF. CDR3 nucleotide sequence: TGTGCCAGCAGGACAGAGATAAACACCGGGGAGCTGTTTTTT.

The V gene is TRBV7-2, the J gene TRBJ1-5; weak D call: TRBD1 (5 bases). Between the trimmed V and J ends, which lost 1 base and 3 bases, there was a span of 10 bases. CDR3 length equals 15 residues. Germline assignment: CDR1 SGHTA and CDR2 FQGNSA. The DNA for the CDR3 is TGTGCCAGCAGCTTAGTTTCAGGGAACAATCAGCCCCAGCATTTT. Protein product: CASSLVSGNNQPQHF.

V and J are TRBV19 and TRBJ1-1; weak D call: TRBD1 (6 bases). This CDR3 has 14 residues. Germline loops: CDR1 LNHDA, CDR2 SQIVND (reference sequence). V was cut by 3 bases and J by 1 base, with 9 bases left in between. CDR3 protein: CASSIKTGNTEAFF. For the CDR3, the DNA is TGTGCCAGTAGTATTAAGACAGGGAACACTGAAGCTTTCTTT.

The V and J genes are TRBV2 and TRBJ1-1; possibly TRBD1 for D (6 bases). Trimming took off 8 bases at V and 1 base at J, with 17 bases between the two ends. Germline lookup yields CDR1 SNHLY and CDR2 FYNNEI. CDR3 size: 15 residues. DNA for the CDR3: TGTGCCAGCTACCGGGACAACGGCGGGAACACTGAAGCTTTCTTT. This codes for CASYRDNGGNTEAFF.

The chain joins TRBV18 to TRBJ2-1, with 7 nucleotides matching TRBD1. The CDR3 spans 15 residues. CDR1 is KGHSH, CDR2 LQKENI, per germline. V gave up 3 bases and J gave up 9 bases; unmatched junction bases: 11. CDR3 DNA sequence: TGTGCCAGCTCACCTTTTGGACAGGTCAGGGGTGAGCAGTTCTTC. It is translated as CASSPFGQVRGEQFF.

The CDR3 bases are TGTGCCAGCAGCGTACAGACAATAGGGGAGCAGTACTTC. It translates to CASSVQTIGEQYF. The chain combines TRBV9 with TRBJ2-7; D not certain. The CDR3 extends over 13 amino acids. Trimming removed 1 base at V and 7 bases at J, with 12 bases between. The germline gives CDR1 SGDLS, CDR2 YYNGEE.

V and J are TRBV5-1 and TRBJ2-7, with TRBD1 identical over 9 bases. This CDR3 comprises 16 residues. J lost 5 bases, V lost 4 bases, and 13 bases had no gene match. The germline gives CDR1 SGHRS, CDR2 YFSETQ. CDR3: CASSPFAGQGGHEQYF. In DNA form, the CDR3 reads TGCGCCAGCAGCCCTTTTGCGGGACAGGGAGGCCACGAGCAGTACTTC.

The genes are TRBV28 and TRBJ1-1, with D unclear. V was clipped by 2 bases and J by 6 bases, with 13 bases between them. In germline, CDR1 is MDHEN, CDR2 SYDVKM. The CDR3 consists of 14 residues. This CDR3 is CASSLPGNPAEAFF. The CDR3 bases are TGTGCCAGCAGTTTACCCGGCAACCCCGCTGAAGCTTTCTTT.

The chain is built from TRBV2 and TRBJ2-2, with D unresolved. Deletions cut 7 bases from V and 8 bases from J, with 17 bases between. The CDR3 runs to 14 residues. Per the germline V gene, CDR1 is SNHLY and CDR2 is FYNNEI. The CDR3 bases are TGTGCCAGCATATCGCCGTCTGGCGTAGGGGAGCTGTTTTTT. Its protein product is CASISPSGVGELFF.

The chain is built from TRBV28 and TRBJ2-5, with a weak D call TRBD2 (6 bases). Germline lookup yields CDR1 MDHEN and CDR2 SYDVKM. The CDR3 sequence is 14 residues long. The germline V and J ends were trimmed by 6 bases and 3 bases, with 14 bases remaining between them. The CDR3 nucleotides read TGTGCCAGCAGCCTCCGCGGGGATGAAGAGACCCAGTACTTC. It is translated as CASSLRGDEETQYF.

This chain links TRBV4-1 with TRBJ2-1; 8 nucleotides align to TRBD2. V was pared by 6 bases and J by 5 bases, with 12 bases of the junction left unmatched. The germline CDR1 and CDR2 sequences are MGHRA and YSYEKL. The CDR3 spans 16 residues. DNA for the CDR3: TGCGCCAGCAGTCCAGGCGGGAGGAGTTCCCACAATGAGCAGTTCTTC. Translation: CASSPGGRSSHNEQFF.

The chain recombines TRBV5-1 with TRBJ2-5; 7 bases match TRBD1. Germline CDR1 and CDR2: SGHRS and YFSETQ. V shed 3 bases and J 5 bases; nucleotides not matched to a gene: 13. The CDR3 totals 16 residues. The CDR3, as DNA: TGCGCCAGCAGCTACGAACCGACAGGGCGGGCGGAGACCCAGTACTTC. This codes for CASSYEPTGRAETQYF.

This chain uses TRBV28 with TRBJ1-1; D possibly corresponds to TRBD1 (6 bases). V was cut by 6 bases and J by 1 base, with 15 bases left in between. Germline assignment: CDR1 MDHEN and CDR2 SYDVKM. The CDR3 is 15 amino acids. This CDR3 is CASSPTGSGNTEAFF. CDR3 coding DNA: TGTGCCAGCAGCCCTACAGGGTCGGGGAACACTGAAGCTTTCTTT.

This clone has a single count. This chain joins TRBV7-3 and TRBJ2-1; TRBD2 aligns across 10 bases. There are 15 residues in the CDR3. Germline CDR1 reads SGHTA; CDR2 reads FQGTGA. J gave up 8 bases and V 4 bases, and 8 bases lay outside the gene matches. The CDR3 here is CASSSGKREGYEQFF. CDR3 nucleotides: TGTGCCAGCAGCTCCGGGAAGCGGGAGGGTTATGAGCAGTTCTTC. The whole variable domain, filled in from reference TRBV7-3 and TRBJ2-1, reads GAGVSQTPSNKVTEKGKYVELRCDPISGHTALYWYRQSLGQGPEFLIYFQGTGAADDSGLPNDRFFAVRPEGSVSTLKIQRTERGDSAVYLCASSSGKREGYEQFFGPGTRLTVL.

The chain links TRBV5-8 to TRBJ2-2; D remains unclear. Trimming cost V 9 bases and J 8 bases, with 8 bases left between them. The length of the CDR3 is 10 residues. Germline CDR1 and CDR2: SGHTS and YDEGEE. The CDR3 nucleotides read TGTGCCACATCCGAAGGGGAGCTGTTTTTT. The encoded protein is CATSEGELFF.

This chain uses TRBV6-1 with TRBJ2-3, with D perhaps matching TRBD2 (5 bases). The CDR3 is 14 residues long. Trimming shortened V by 1 base and J by 2 bases, and 7 bases separated the two germline ends. Germline V lookup: CDR1 MNHNS, CDR2 SASEGT. The CDR3 DNA reads TGTGCCAGCAGTGAAGGACGGGACACAGATACGCAGTATTTT. Translating gives CASSEGRDTDTQYF.

The rearrangement joins TRBV7-3 to TRBJ2-3; a possible D gene is TRBD2 (5 bases). Trimming shortened V by 3 bases and J by 3 bases, and 10 bases separated the two germline ends. The CDR3 has 14 residues. Germline CDR1 SGHTA, CDR2 FQGTGA. The CDR3 loop is CASSLTGKTDTQYF. The CDR3 DNA sequence: TGTGCCAGCAGCTTGACGGGGAAGACAGATACGCAGTATTTT.

This sequence joins TRBV6-5 and TRBJ1-1; 7 bases fit TRBD1. This CDR3 is 14 amino acids long. V shed 6 bases and J 0 bases; nucleotides not matched to a gene: 4. From germline, CDR1 is MNHEY and CDR2 SVGAGI. For the CDR3, the DNA is TGTGCCAGCAGCTACAGGGGCATGAACACTGAAGCTTTCTTT. It translates to CASSYRGMNTEAFF.

The chain uses TRBV7-2 and TRBJ2-7, with 8 bases matching TRBD2. V dropped 3 bases and J dropped 4; count of bases not matched to a gene: 8. The CDR3 totals 15 residues. Germline V CDR1 and CDR2: SGHTA, FQGNSA. The CDR3 nucleotides read TGTGCCAGCAGCTTTGGTTCTAGCGGGTCGTACGAGCAGTACTTC. Protein product: CASSFGSSGSYEQYF.

The V gene is TRBV6-5, the J gene TRBJ1-1; 8 bases agree with TRBD1. The CDR3 extends over 13 amino acids. Per the germline V gene, CDR1 is MNHEY and CDR2 is SVGAGI. Unmatched junction bases numbered 3, after V lost 4 bases and J lost 5 bases. CDR3 sequence reads: CASSLTGGTEAFF. In nucleotides, the CDR3 is TGTGCCAGCAGTTTAACAGGGGGAACTGAAGCTTTCTTT.

The chain joins TRBV28 to TRBJ2-7; tentatively, D is TRBD1 (6 bases). CDR1 and CDR2 (germline): MDHEN, SYDVKM. The V end was cut by 5 bases, the J end by 3 bases, with 17 bases between. This CDR3 has 15 amino acids. CDR3 sequence reads: CASSHVLGHRYEQYF. As DNA, the CDR3 is TGTGCCAGCAGTCACGTCCTGGGACATCGCTACGAGCAGTACTTC.

This chain joins TRBV7-2 and TRBJ2-1, with a possible D match to TRBD2 (7 bases). The germline CDR1 and CDR2 sequences are SGHTA and FQGNSA. V was shortened by 0 bases and J by 7 bases, with 19 bases between the two germline ends. The CDR3 consists of 17 residues. CDR3 sequence reads: CASSLASGASGINEQFF. The CDR3 DNA follows: TGTGCCAGCAGCTTAGCCTCGGGGGCTAGCGGTATAAATGAGCAGTTCTTC.